What follows is one T cell receptor beta chain and its context. No antigen is known for it. This record belongs to a study of regulatory T cells in long-lasting Graves disease. Study results and limitations: No thyroid tissue was studied; the work used peripheral blood only. Results may be inaccurate due to the small sample size. Persistent-disease Graves' patients showed less TCR diversity than new cases. Persistent disease was associated with favored TRBV28 usage and with favored use of TRBJ1-2 and TRBJ2-5.

iRepertoire HTBI primers and Arm-PCR of CDR3 regions built TCR beta libraries. From the multiplex PCR reads, TCRdb called clonotypes with MiXCR, one entry per CDR3 protein. The repertoire holds over 250,000 distinct CDR3 sequences, with 22% as singletons. This sample's time point: persistent/refractory GD, antithyroid drugs over 5 years with positive TRAb. Construction of the TCR library relied on RNA isolated from PBMCs. Germline V lookup: CDR1 MNHNS, CDR2 SASEGT. V gave up 9 bases and J gave up 5 bases, with 16 bases separating them. The CDR3 is made up of 14 amino acids. The chain carries TRBV6-1 and TRBJ2-2; a weak D match, TRBD2 (6 bases). The sample was peripheral blood mononuclear cells (PBMCs), taken when the disease was refractory, from a patient treated with antithyroid drugs. This sequence was found in a female donor with Graves disease. This CDR3 is CASRESWETGELFF. For the CDR3, the DNA is TGTGCCAGTCGGGAGTCCTGGGAGACCGGGGAGCTGTTTTTT.